The clone carrying this T cell receptor beta chain occurred a few times. Its target is not known. TCRdb ran MiXCR on the reads and lists one entry per CDR3 protein. The sample yields hundreds of thousands of distinct CDR3 sequences, around 35% seen once. The data derive from a study of T cell repertoires in cytomegalovirus infection. Study at large: Both recently identified HLA-C-restricted and well-studied HLA-B-restricted CMV epitopes were used in the study. CMV infection together with matching HLA type was indicated by public TCR beta signatures.

Study results and caveats: Carriage of CMV together with the relevant HLA was identifiable through cumulative public TCR beta family frequency. Across the ex vivo response, the dominant clonotypes were HLA-C-restricted CMV-specific TCR beta clonotypes.

The V end was cut by 5 bases, the J end by 5 bases, with 12 bases between. Germline V gene sequence: CDR1 SGHTA, CDR2 FQGNSA. CDR3 length: 13 residues. The sample here was cultured PBMCs, taken from culture after CMV antigen stimulation. The TCR originated in a human donor in good health (CMV status not recorded). Some clones in this sample may be carry-over from other donors' samples. The chain employs TRBV7-2 and TRBJ2-5; no reliable D call. The chain's CDR3 is CASSTDPTETQYF. DNA for the CDR3: TGTGCCAGCAGCACCGACCCAACCGAGACCCAGTACTTC.